A selection of T cell receptor beta chains follows, all from one sample in a study of radiation and T cells in renal cell carcinoma. Some clones are missing from TCRdb's copy, which holds only in-frame ones; the method was immunoSEQ multiplex PCR. This table holds over 120,000 clones, approximately 91% found once. The material was blood, obtained from a patient whose treatment included radiotherapy and nephrectomy. The receptors were sampled from a woman aged 50 to 65 with renal cell carcinoma. CDR3s include the opening cysteine and the closing phenylalanine or tryptophan. The D gene is left open where the match is weak. Only some rows state a clone size, as once, few, many or a class for expanded clones.

D gene: TRBD2
J gene: TRBJ2-1
clone size: .
CDR3 length: 15
V gene: TRBV19
CDR3 protein: CASSMSGGDYNEQFF
CDR3 DNA: TGTGCCAGTAGTATGTCGGGGGGGGACTACAATGAGCAGTTCTTC

D gene: .
J gene: TRBJ2-2
clone size: .
CDR3 length: 14
V gene: TRBV10-3
CDR3 protein: CAISESGYTGELFF
CDR3 DNA: TGTGCCATCAGTGAGTCTGGATACACCGGGGAGCTGTTTTTT

D gene: TRBD1
J gene: TRBJ2-7
clone size: .
CDR3 length: 15
V gene: TRBV5-8
CDR3 protein: CASSLRRYRGGEQYF
CDR3 DNA: TGTGCCAGCAGCTTGCGCCGTTACAGGGGTGGCGAGCAGTACTTC

D gene: TRBD1
J gene: TRBJ1-5
clone size: .
CDR3 length: 15
V gene: TRBV29-1
CDR3 protein: CSVRMDRNDNQPQHF
CDR3 DNA: TGCAGCGTTCGGATGGACAGGAACGACAATCAGCCCCAGCATTTT

D gene: .
J gene: TRBJ1-2
clone size: .
CDR3 length: 14
V gene: TRBV19
CDR3 protein: CASSIDRTNYGYTF
CDR3 DNA: TGTGCCAGTAGTATCGACAGGACTAACTATGGCTACACCTTC

D gene: TRBD1
J gene: TRBJ1-4
clone size: .
CDR3 length: 16
V gene: TRBV5-4
CDR3 protein: CASSPDRGLANEKLFF
CDR3 DNA: TGTGCCAGCAGCCCGGACAGGGGGCTGGCTAATGAAAAACTGTTTTTT

D gene: TRBD1
J gene: TRBJ1-2
clone size: .
CDR3 length: 13
V gene: TRBV27
CDR3 protein: CASRDIQGYGYTF
CDR3 DNA: TGTGCCAGCAGAGACATACAGGGGTATGGCTACACCTTC

D gene: TRBD1
J gene: TRBJ2-7
clone size: .
CDR3 length: 16
V gene: TRBV11-2
CDR3 protein: CASSSRQGLKTGEQYF
CDR3 DNA: TGTGCCAGCAGCTCCCGACAGGGGCTAAAAACGGGGGAGCAGTACTTC

D gene: .
J gene: TRBJ2-3
clone size: .
CDR3 length: 12
V gene: TRBV7-9
CDR3 protein: CASSFASDTQYF
CDR3 DNA: TGTGCCAGCAGCTTCGCCTCAGATACGCAGTATTTT

D gene: .
J gene: TRBJ2-4
clone size: .
CDR3 length: 15
V gene: TRBV7-8
CDR3 protein: CASSPVELAKNIQYF
CDR3 DNA: TGTGCCAGCAGCCCTGTGGAATTAGCCAAAAACATTCAGTACTTC

D gene: .
J gene: TRBJ1-2
clone size: .
CDR3 length: 14
V gene: TRBV18
CDR3 protein: CASSPSGVNYGYTF
CDR3 DNA: TGTGCCAGCTCACCATCCGGGGTTAACTATGGCTACACCTTC

D gene: .
J gene: TRBJ1-2
clone size: once
CDR3 length: 18
V gene: TRBV7-9
CDR3 protein: CASSPLDGILIPNYGYTF
CDR3 DNA: TGTGCCAGCAGCCCCCTGGACGGAATCCTTATTCCTAACTATGGCTACACCTTC

D gene: TRBD1
J gene: TRBJ1-1
clone size: .
CDR3 length: 15
V gene: TRBV19
CDR3 protein: CASSIPDRAATEAFF
CDR3 DNA: TGTGCCAGTAGTATCCCAGACAGGGCGGCCACTGAAGCTTTCTTT

D gene: TRBD1
J gene: TRBJ2-5
clone size: .
CDR3 length: 14
V gene: TRBV13
CDR3 protein: CASSFKGAQETQYF
CDR3 DNA: TGTGCCAGCAGCTTTAAGGGGGCCCAAGAGACCCAGTACTTC

D gene: .
J gene: TRBJ2-2
clone size: once
CDR3 length: 19
V gene: TRBV19
CDR3 protein: CASSILNWGRSTNTGELFF
CDR3 DNA: TGTGCCAGTAGTATATTAAATTGGGGGCGTTCTACGAACACCGGGGAGCTGTTTTTT

D gene: TRBD2
J gene: TRBJ2-1
clone size: .
CDR3 length: 15
V gene: TRBV2
CDR3 protein: CASSPTSGGAYEQFF
CDR3 DNA: TGTGCCAGCAGCCCGACTAGCGGGGGGGCCTATGAGCAGTTCTTC

D gene: .
J gene: TRBJ2-3
clone size: .
CDR3 length: 14
V gene: TRBV7-6
CDR3 protein: CASSGGVSTDTQYF
CDR3 DNA: TGTGCCAGCAGTGGCGGGGTTAGCACAGATACGCAGTATTTT

D gene: TRBD2
J gene: TRBJ2-1
clone size: .
CDR3 length: 16
V gene: TRBV6-8
CDR3 protein: CASSAATGGRYNEQFF
CDR3 DNA: TGTGCCAGCAGTGCCGCCACGGGAGGTCGCTACAATGAGCAGTTCTTC

D gene: TRBD1
J gene: TRBJ1-6
clone size: .
CDR3 length: 15
V gene: TRBV5-1
CDR3 protein: CASRRQGAGNSPLHF
CDR3 DNA: TGCGCCAGCAGAAGGCAGGGGGCCGGAAATTCACCCCTCCACTTT

D gene: TRBD1
J gene: TRBJ1-6
clone size: .
CDR3 length: 15
V gene: TRBV6-5
CDR3 protein: CASSYRDRVSSPLHF
CDR3 DNA: TGTGCCAGCAGTTACCGAGACAGGGTCAGTTCACCCCTCCACTTT

D gene: .
J gene: TRBJ2-1
clone size: .
CDR3 length: 14
V gene: TRBV5-8
CDR3 protein: CASSLGLVVDEQFF
CDR3 DNA: TGTGCCAGCAGCTTGGGTCTGGTTGTCGATGAGCAGTTCTTC

D gene: TRBD1
J gene: TRBJ1-2
clone size: .
CDR3 length: 14
V gene: TRBV7-8
CDR3 protein: CASSWRTGGRGYTF
CDR3 DNA: TGTGCCAGCAGCTGGCGGACAGGGGGTCGTGGCTACACCTTC

D gene: .
J gene: TRBJ1-2
clone size: .
CDR3 length: 16
V gene: TRBV30
CDR3 protein: CAWSVPGPRVGYGYTF
CDR3 DNA: TGTGCCTGGAGTGTACCGGGGCCCAGGGTCGGCTATGGCTACACCTTC